The clone carrying this T cell receptor (beta chain) was observed a handful of times. Its antigen is undetermined. This sample stems from a study of T cell responses to AZD1222 COVID-19 vaccine. Study observations and caveats: The sample set comprised mostly white British donors with more females, and clonal diversity was possibly underestimated.

The V gene's germline CDR1 is MDHEN and CDR2 SYDVKM. The CDR3 is made up of 15 amino acids. V trimming: 1 base; J trimming: 10 bases; junction bases outside the gene matches: 7. Profiling relied on immunoSEQ multiplex PCR, and the TCRdb table lists in-frame clones only, not all of them. The profile shows under 95,000 clones, 80% to 90% of them singletons. V usage is TRBV28 and J usage is TRBJ1-6; TRBD1 aligns across 7 bases. The receptor comes from an adult who received the AZD1222 COVID-19 vaccine. Source: peripheral blood, taken 28 days after the second AZD1222 dose. The CDR3 nucleotides are TGTGCCAGCAGTTTATTCGGGACAGTGGGCTCACCCCTCCACTTT. It yields the protein CASSLFGTVGSPLHF.